Here is one TCR beta chain with its context. The data are from a study of blood T cell repertoires in COVID-19. Looking at the study overall: Sources were T cells, B-cell-depleted T cells, or PBMCs; the material itself was cDNA or gDNA.

Some clones are missing from TCRdb's copy, which holds only in-frame ones; the method was immunoSEQ multiplex PCR. Of about 130,000 clones listed, roughly four fifths are singletons. The CDR3 is made up of 15 amino acids. Germline trimming cut 5 bases from V and 4 bases from J; bases unmatched to any gene: 6. Germline V gene data show CDR1 as ENHRY and CDR2 as SYGVKD. This receptor was taken from a man in his 60s with acute or convalescent COVID-19. This sequence joins TRBV10-3 and TRBJ2-5, with 11 bases matching TRBD2. Sequencing used peripheral blood. The CDR3 loop is CAISSSGRKGETQYF. The CDR3 DNA follows: TGTGCCATCAGTTCTAGCGGGAGGAAAGGAGAGACCCAGTACTTC.